This T cell receptor beta chain was sequenced during a study of T cell repertoires in cytomegalovirus infection. MiXCR was run by TCRdb on the reads, yielding one entry per CDR3 protein. Of roughly 700,000 distinct CDR3 sequences in the sample, around a third were seen once. Study-level points and caveats: HLA-C-restricted TCR beta clonotypes specific for CMV led the ex vivo response.

Germline V gene data show CDR1 as MGHRA and CDR2 as YSYEKL. The length of the CDR3 is 15 residues. Of note for this clonotype: Its cognate antigen is unknown. At one of its ends the junction is not consistent with the germline gene, which may arise from a read error.

The receptor comes from a human donor in good health (CMV status not recorded). Some clones in this sample may be carry-over from other donors' samples. The genes are TRBV4-1 and TRBJ2-3; D gene uncertain. The sequencing here drew on cultured PBMCs, taken from culture after CMV antigen stimulation. The DNA of the CDR3 is TGCGCCAGCAGCCAAGATCGCATTAGCAGAGATACGCAGTATTTT. Residues: CASSQDRISRDTQYF.